What follows are 13 T cell receptor beta chains derived from one specimen sequenced in a study of memory CD4+ T cells and cytomegalovirus serostatus. The sort gate was single viable CD3+CD4+CD8-CD45RO+ cells for memory CD4+ T cells. The data were produced by immunoSEQ multiplex PCR, yet TCRdb's version contains in-frame clones alone and is incomplete. The sample consists of 50,000 to 60,000 clones, around 88% of them appearing once. The sequenced sample was memory CD4+ T cells from blood. The origin of the receptors is an adult in good health and CMV-seropositive.

This chain links TRBV28 with TRBJ2-3, with 9 bases fitting TRBD1. With V trimmed by 3 bases and J by 0 bases, 1 base remained unmatched. The length of the CDR3 is 15 residues. The germline gives CDR1 MDHEN, CDR2 SYDVKM. The CDR3 protein is CASSFGTGSTDTQYF. CDR3 coding DNA: TGTGCCAGCAGTTTCGGGACAGGGAGCACAGATACGCAGTATTTT.

V usage is TRBV7-8 and J usage is TRBJ2-3; TRBD2 aligns across 7 bases. Germline values: CDR1 SGHVS, CDR2 FQNEAQ. V lost 0 bases, J lost 5 bases, and 8 bases stayed unmatched. The CDR3 loop spans 16 amino acids. CDR3: CASSLAGPREGDTQYF. In DNA, the CDR3 is TGTGCCAGCAGCTTAGCGGGGCCAAGGGAGGGAGATACGCAGTATTTT.

This clone was seen only a few times. The V call is TRBV7-9, the J call TRBJ1-2, with a tentative D call TRBD1 (6 bases). The ends were cut back, 3 bases at V and 4 bases at J, with 9 bases in the middle. Germline V lookup: CDR1 SEHNR, CDR2 FQNEAQ (reference sequence). The CDR3 is 13 amino acids. The CDR3 DNA is TGTGCCAGCAGCTTTGGACAGCCCTATGGCTACACCTTC. Protein: CASSFGQPYGYTF.

The rearrangement uses TRBV4-1 and TRBJ1-2, with a weak D call TRBD1 (6 bases). The CDR3 is 14 residues long. V shed 0 bases and J shed 5 bases, with 10 bases lying between them. Germline loops: CDR1 MGHRA, CDR2 YSYEKL. The CDR3 coding sequence is TGCGCCAGCAGCCAAGATCGGACAGTTTATGGCTACACCTTC. It specifies CASSQDRTVYGYTF.

The chain couples TRBV27 to TRBJ1-2; D may be TRBD1 (5 bases). Trimming left V 3 bases short and J 4 bases short, with 12 bases between. Germline V gives CDR1 MNHEY, CDR2 SMNVEV (reference sequence). The length of the CDR3 is 14 residues. CDR3 nucleotides: TGTGCCAGCAGTTTCGGGGGGTACAGCTATGGCTACACCTTC. Residues: CASSFGGYSYGYTF.

CDR3 residues: CASSFSIRVRGEQFF. The CDR3 DNA sequence: TGTGCCAGCAGCTTTTCAATCAGGGTTCGGGGTGAGCAGTTCTTC. J is TRBJ2-1 and V is TRBV5-6; D tentatively reads TRBD1 or TRBD2 (5 bases each). The germline CDR1 and CDR2 sequences are SGHDT and YYEEEE. CDR3 size: 15 residues. Deletions cut 2 bases from V and 9 bases from J, with 18 bases between. The variable domain in full, with the rest retrieved from reference TRBV5-6 and TRBJ2-1, is DAGVTQSPTHLIKTRGQQVTLRCSPKSGHDTVSWYQQALGQGPQFIFQYYEEEERQRGNFPDRFSGHQFPNYSSELNVNALLLGDSALYLCASSFSIRVRGEQFFGPGTRLTVL.

The genes are TRBV7-2 and TRBJ2-5; D is possibly TRBD2 (5 bases). Germline V CDR1 and CDR2: SGHTA, FQGNSA. This CDR3 spans 14 amino acids. Trimming stripped 5 bases from V and 5 bases from J, with 15 bases between. The CDR3 DNA follows: TGTGCCAGCAGCCCACGTGGACTCCAGGAGACCCAGTACTTC. It codes for CASSPRGLQETQYF.

J is TRBJ2-7 and V is TRBV7-2; D tentatively reads TRBD1 or TRBD2 (5 bases each). Germline lookup yields CDR1 SGHTA and CDR2 FQGNSA. CDR3 length equals 15 residues. Trimming left V 4 bases short and J 0 bases short, with 13 bases between. DNA for the CDR3: TGTGCCAGCAGCTCTCAGGGAGCCCCCTCCTACGAGCAGTACTTC. This encodes CASSSQGAPSYEQYF.

This clone is a singleton in its sample. This rearrangement joins TRBV6-1 to TRBJ1-2; maybe TRBD1 (5 bases). Trimming took off 3 bases at V and 4 bases at J, with 9 bases between the two ends. The germline CDR1 and CDR2 sequences are MNHNS and SASEGT. The CDR3 length is 13 residues. CDR3 loop: CASSDQGSYGYTF. CDR3 nucleotide sequence: TGTGCCAGCAGTGATCAGGGATCCTATGGCTACACCTTC.

This clone was seen only a few times. This sequence joins TRBV6-1 and TRBJ1-4; 7 bases agree with TRBD1. CDR1 and CDR2 (germline): MNHNS, SASEGT. This CDR3 spans 15 amino acids. V gave up 0 bases and J gave up 8 bases; unmatched junction bases: 6. The CDR3 sequence: CASSEAYDREEKLFF. Here the CDR3 DNA reads TGTGCCAGCAGTGAAGCGTACGACAGGGAGGAAAAACTGTTTTTT.

The V and J genes are TRBV5-1 and TRBJ2-7; TRBD2 agrees at 8 bases. The CDR3 is 15 residues long. CDR1 SGHRS and CDR2 YFSETQ come from the germline V gene. The V and J ends lost 2 bases and 2 bases, in that order; junction bases with no gene match: 6. CDR3 coding DNA: TGCGCCAGCAGCTTAACTAGCGGAATTACCTACGAGCAGTACTTC. Residues: CASSLTSGITYEQYF.

This chain joins TRBV7-9 and TRBJ1-2; 8 bases match TRBD1. V was clipped by 2 bases and J by 7 bases; unmatched bases: 18. The CDR3 is 18 residues long. Germline V gives CDR1 SEHNR, CDR2 FQNEAQ (reference sequence). The CDR3 loop is CASSLRREQDRVSPGYTF. The DNA for the CDR3 is TGTGCCAGCAGCTTACGCAGAGAACAGGACAGGGTAAGCCCTGGCTACACCTTC.

Of note for this clone: Mismatch with germline at one junction end may stem from a read error. The V gene is TRBV7-9, the J gene TRBJ1-2; D is ambiguous. Germline assignment: CDR1 SEHNR and CDR2 FQNEAQ (reference sequence). There are 14 residues in the CDR3. The CDR3 here is CASSLSHSPESGSF. DNA of the CDR3: TGTGCCAGCAGCTTATCACACTCTCCTGAATCCGGGTCCTTC.